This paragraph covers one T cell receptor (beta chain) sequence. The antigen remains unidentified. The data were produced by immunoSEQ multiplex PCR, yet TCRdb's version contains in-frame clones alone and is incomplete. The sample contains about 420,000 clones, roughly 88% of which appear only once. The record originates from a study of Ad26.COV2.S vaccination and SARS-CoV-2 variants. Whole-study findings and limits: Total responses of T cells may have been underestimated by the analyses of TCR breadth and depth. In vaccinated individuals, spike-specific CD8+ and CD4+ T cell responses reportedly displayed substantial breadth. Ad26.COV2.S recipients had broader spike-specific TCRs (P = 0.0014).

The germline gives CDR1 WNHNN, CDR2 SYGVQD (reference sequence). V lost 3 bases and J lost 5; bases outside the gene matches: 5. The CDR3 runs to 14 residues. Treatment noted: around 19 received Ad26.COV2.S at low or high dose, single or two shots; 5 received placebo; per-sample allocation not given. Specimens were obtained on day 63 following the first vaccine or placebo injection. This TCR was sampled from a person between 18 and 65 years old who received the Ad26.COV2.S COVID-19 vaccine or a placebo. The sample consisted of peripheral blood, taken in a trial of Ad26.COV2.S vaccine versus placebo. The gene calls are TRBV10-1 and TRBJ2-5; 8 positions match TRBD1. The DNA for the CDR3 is TGCGCCAGCAGTGATGGCAGGGGGCGGGAGACCCAGTACTTC. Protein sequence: CASSDGRGRETQYF.